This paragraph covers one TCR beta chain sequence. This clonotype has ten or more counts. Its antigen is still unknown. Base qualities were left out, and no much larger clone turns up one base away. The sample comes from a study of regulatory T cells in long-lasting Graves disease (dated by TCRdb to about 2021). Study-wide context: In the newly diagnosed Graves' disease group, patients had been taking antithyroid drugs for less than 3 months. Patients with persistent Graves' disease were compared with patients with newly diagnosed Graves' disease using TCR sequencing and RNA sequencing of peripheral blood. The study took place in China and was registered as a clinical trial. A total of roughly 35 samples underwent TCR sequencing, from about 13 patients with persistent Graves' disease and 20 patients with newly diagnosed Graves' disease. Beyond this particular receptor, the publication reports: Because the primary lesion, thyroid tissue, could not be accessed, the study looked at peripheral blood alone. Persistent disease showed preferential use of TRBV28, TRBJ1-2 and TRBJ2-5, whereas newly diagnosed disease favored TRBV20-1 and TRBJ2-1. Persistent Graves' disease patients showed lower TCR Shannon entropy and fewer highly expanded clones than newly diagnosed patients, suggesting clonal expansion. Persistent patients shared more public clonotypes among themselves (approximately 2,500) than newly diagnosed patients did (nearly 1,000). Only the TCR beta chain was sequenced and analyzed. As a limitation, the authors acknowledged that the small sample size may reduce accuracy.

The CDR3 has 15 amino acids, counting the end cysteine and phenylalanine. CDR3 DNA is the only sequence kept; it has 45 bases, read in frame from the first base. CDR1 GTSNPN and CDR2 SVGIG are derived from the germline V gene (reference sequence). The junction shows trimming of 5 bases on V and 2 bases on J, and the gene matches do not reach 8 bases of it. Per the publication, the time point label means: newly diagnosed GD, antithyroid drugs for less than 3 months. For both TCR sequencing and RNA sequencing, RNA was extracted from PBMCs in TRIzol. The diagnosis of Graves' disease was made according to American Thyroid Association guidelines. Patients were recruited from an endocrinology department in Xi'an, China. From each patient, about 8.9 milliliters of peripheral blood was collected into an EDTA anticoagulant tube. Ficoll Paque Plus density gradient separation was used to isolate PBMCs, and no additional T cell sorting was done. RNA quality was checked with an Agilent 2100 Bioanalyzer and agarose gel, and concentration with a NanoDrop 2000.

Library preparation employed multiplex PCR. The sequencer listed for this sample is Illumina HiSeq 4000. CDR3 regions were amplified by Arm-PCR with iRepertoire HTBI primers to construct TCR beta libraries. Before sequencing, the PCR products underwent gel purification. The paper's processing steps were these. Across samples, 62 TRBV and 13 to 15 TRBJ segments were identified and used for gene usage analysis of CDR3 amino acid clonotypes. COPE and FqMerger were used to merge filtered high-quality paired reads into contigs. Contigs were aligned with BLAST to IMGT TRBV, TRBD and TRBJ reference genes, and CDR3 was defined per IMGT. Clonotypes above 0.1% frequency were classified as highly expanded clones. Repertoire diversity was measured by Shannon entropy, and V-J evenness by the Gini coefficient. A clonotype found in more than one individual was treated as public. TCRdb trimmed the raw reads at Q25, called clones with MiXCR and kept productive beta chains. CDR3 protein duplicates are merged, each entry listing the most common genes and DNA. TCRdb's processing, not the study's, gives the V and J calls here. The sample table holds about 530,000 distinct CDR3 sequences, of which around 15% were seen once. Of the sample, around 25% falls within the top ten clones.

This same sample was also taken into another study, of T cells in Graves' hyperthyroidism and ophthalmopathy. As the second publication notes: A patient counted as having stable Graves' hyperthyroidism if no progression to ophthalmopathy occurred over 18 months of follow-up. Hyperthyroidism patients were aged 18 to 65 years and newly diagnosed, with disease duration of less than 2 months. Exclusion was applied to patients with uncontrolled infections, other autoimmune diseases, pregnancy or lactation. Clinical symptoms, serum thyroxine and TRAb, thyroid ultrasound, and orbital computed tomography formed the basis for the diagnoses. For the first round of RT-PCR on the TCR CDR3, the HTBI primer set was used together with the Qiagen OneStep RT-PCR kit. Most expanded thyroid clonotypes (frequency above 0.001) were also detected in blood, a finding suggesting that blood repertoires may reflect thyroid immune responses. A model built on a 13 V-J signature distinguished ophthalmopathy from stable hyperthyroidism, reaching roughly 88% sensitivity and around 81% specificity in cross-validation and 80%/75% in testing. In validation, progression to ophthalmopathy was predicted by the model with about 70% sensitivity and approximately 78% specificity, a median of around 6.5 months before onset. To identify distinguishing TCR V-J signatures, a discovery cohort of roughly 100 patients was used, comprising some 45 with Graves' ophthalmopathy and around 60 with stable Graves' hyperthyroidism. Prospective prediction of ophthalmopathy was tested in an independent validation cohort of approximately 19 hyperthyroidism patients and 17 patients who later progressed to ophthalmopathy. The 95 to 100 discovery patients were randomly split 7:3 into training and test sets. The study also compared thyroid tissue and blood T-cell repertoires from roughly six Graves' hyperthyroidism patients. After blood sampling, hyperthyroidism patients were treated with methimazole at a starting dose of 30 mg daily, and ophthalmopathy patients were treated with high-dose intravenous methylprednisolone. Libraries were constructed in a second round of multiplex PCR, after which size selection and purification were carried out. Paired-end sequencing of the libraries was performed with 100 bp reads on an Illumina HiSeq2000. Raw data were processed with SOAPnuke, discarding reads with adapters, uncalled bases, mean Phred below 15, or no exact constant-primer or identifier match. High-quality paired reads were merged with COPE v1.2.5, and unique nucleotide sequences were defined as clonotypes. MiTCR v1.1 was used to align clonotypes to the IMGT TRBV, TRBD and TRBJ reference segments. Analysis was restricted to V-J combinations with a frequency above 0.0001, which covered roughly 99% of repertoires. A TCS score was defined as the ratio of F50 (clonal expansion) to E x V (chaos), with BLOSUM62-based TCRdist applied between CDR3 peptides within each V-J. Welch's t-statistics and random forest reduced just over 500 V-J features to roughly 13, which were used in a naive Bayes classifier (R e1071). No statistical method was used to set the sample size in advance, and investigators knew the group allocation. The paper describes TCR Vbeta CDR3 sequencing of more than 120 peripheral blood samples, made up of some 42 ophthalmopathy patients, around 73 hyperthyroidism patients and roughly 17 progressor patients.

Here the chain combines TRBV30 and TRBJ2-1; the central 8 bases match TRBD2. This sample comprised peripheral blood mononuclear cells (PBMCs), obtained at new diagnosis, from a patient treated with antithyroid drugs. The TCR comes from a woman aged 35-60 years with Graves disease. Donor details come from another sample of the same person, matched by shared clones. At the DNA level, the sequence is TGTGCCTGGGTACGCCCGGGGGGGCCCTACAATGAGCAGTTCTTC. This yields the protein CAWVRPGGPYNEQFF.